This section outlines one T cell receptor beta chain sequence together with its context. Its matching antigen is unknown. This sample was included in a study of CD8+CD57+ T cells in acquired aplastic anemia. Whole-study findings and limits: Patients showed no significant difference from controls in CD8+ Simpson's diversity.

Germline lookup yields CDR1 LNHDA and CDR2 SQIVND (reference sequence). The ends were cut back, 1 base at V and 7 bases at J, with 8 bases in the middle. This CDR3 has 13 amino acids. In patients chosen for sequencing, flow cytometry had shown CD8+CD57+ cell expansion. Diagnosis of severe acquired aplastic anemia applied to all patients. Patient blood was sampled before any therapy had been received. Genomic DNA, the template, was used for profiling of the TCR beta VDJ and CDR3. TCRdb independently ran MiXCR on the reads; one entry per CDR3 protein. The table includes under 200,000 distinct CDR3 sequences, under 55% detected once.

Sequenced sample: sorted CD4+, CD8+, or CD8+CD57+ T cells (not recorded which) from PBMCs. The TCR sequence derives from a human donor with aplastic anemia. V is TRBV19 and J is TRBJ2-1; D is unresolved. This chain's CDR3 is CASSIGVKNEQFF. The CDR3 bases are TGTGCCAGTAGTATAGGGGTAAAGAATGAGCAGTTCTTC.